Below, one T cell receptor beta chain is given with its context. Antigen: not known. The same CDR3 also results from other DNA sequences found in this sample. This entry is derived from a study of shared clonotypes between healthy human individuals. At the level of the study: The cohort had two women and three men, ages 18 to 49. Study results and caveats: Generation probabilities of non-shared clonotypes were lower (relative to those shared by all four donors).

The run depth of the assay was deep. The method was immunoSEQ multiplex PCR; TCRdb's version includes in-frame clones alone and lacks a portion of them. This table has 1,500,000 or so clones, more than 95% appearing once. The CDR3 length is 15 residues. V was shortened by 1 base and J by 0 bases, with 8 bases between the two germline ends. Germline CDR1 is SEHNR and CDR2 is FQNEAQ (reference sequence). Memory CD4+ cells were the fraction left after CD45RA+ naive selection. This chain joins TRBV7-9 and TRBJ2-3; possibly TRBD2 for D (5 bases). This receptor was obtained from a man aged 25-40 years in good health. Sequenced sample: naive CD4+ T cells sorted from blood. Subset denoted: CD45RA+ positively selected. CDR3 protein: CASSLGRTSTDTQYF. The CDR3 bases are TGTGCCAGCAGCTTAGGTCGGACTAGCACAGATACGCAGTATTTT.